This T cell receptor beta chain comes out of a study of beta chain features in type 1 diabetes. On the study more broadly: Summed over all samples, the examined sorted cells came to 95 million to 120 million. General study findings and limits: Type 1 diabetes patients showed a moderate but significant shortening of TCRB CDR3s in all four CD4+ subsets. PCR might show a preference for shorter templates, equally across patients and controls.

The CDR3 contains 15 residues. With 6 bases clipped from V and 6 bases from J, the junction kept 11 bases outside the gene matches. Germline lookup yields CDR1 LNHDA and CDR2 SQIVND (reference sequence). Expressed TCRB transcripts were sequenced because the isolated RNA had all been reverse transcribed beforehand. About 3.57 million reads per sample were averaged for naive, central memory and regulatory samples. Profiling relied on immunoSEQ multiplex PCR, and the TCRdb table lists in-frame clones only, not all of them. The sample holds 200,000 to 300,000 clones, roughly 22% seen once. With respect to this clone: Antigen specificity is unknown.

What was sequenced was naive CD4+ T cells from blood. The gene calls are TRBV19 and TRBJ1-2; 9 bases match TRBD1. This clonotype was obtained from a woman between 35 and 50 years old with type 1 diabetes. For the CDR3, the DNA is TGTGCCAGTAGGATCCCCGGGACAGGGTCGGATGGCTACACCTTC. The encoded protein is CASRIPGTGSDGYTF.